The 13 T cell receptor beta chains below were found in one sample sequenced in a study of OX40 agonist ivuxolimab in advanced cancers. The data were produced by immunoSEQ multiplex PCR, yet TCRdb's version contains in-frame clones alone and is incomplete. This table has around 25,000 clones, approximately 86% appearing once. The specimen comprised CD4+ or CD8+ T cells sorted from blood, sampled in a trial of the OX40 agonist ivuxolimab. These receptor sequences come from an adult with an advanced solid tumor such as melanoma, head and neck, liver or kidney cancer.

J is TRBJ2-1 and V is TRBV19, with D perhaps TRBD2 (5 bases). This CDR3 contains 14 residues. Per the germline V gene, CDR1 is LNHDA and CDR2 is SQIVND (reference sequence). The V gene lost 9 bases and the J gene lost 8 bases, with 20 bases spanning the gap. CDR3 in DNA: TGTGCCAGGGACTCGTTAGAGGCTACCCATGAGCAGTTCTTC. As protein: CARDSLEATHEQFF.

This chain uses TRBV5-3 with TRBJ1-1; D call uncertain. TRBV5-3 is filed as an ORF, its function uncertain. The CDR3 consists of 17 residues. Between the trimmed V and J ends, which lost 1 base and 0 bases, there was a span of 16 bases. CDR3 residues: CARSLRRGVSVNTEAFF. The CDR3 DNA is TGTGCCAGAAGCTTGCGCCGGGGAGTGTCGGTGAACACTGAAGCTTTCTTT.

V usage is TRBV5-4 and J usage is TRBJ2-1; TRBD2 agrees at 10 bases. The J segment lost 5 bases and the V segment lost 1 base, leaving 3 bases of the junction unmatched. Per the germline V gene, CDR1 is SGHNT and CDR2 is YYREEE (reference sequence). This CDR3 region has 15 residues. CDR3 sequence reads: CASSLRLAGDNEQFF. The CDR3 DNA reads as TGTGCCAGCAGCTTGCGGCTAGCGGGGGACAATGAGCAGTTCTTC.

This chain uses TRBV5-4 with TRBJ1-1; 7 nucleotides align to TRBD1. Germline V lookup: CDR1 SGHNT, CDR2 YYREEE (reference sequence). The CDR3 has 14 residues. The V segment lost 2 bases and the J segment 4 bases; nucleotides outside the gene matches: 5. The CDR3 loop reads CASSLNRGGTEAFF. CDR3 in DNA: TGTGCCAGCAGCTTAAACAGGGGAGGCACTGAAGCTTTCTTT.

The V and J genes are TRBV14 and TRBJ2-2, with 12 bases that match TRBD2. Losses at the gene ends were 4 bases for V and 0 bases for J; bases not matched to a gene: 0. Germline lookup yields CDR1 SGHDN and CDR2 FVKESK. The CDR3 consists of 16 residues. CDR3 sequence reads: CASSRTSGANTGELFF. CDR3 coding DNA: TGTGCCAGCAGCCGGACTAGCGGGGCGAACACCGGGGAGCTGTTTTTT.

This sequence joins TRBV18 and TRBJ1-2; D unresolved. This CDR3 spans 17 amino acids. Per the germline V gene, CDR1 is KGHSH and CDR2 is LQKENI. V was trimmed by 2 bases and J by 6 bases, leaving 22 bases between them. CDR3 sequence reads: CASSPNDESLDPNGYTF. The CDR3 region has the DNA TGTGCCAGCTCACCAAACGACGAAAGTTTGGATCCAAATGGCTACACCTTC.

The CDR3 protein is CASSEWVGTVNQPQHF. As DNA, the CDR3 is TGTGCCAGCAGTGAGTGGGTCGGGACAGTCAATCAGCCCCAGCATTTT. This chain connects TRBV6-1 to TRBJ1-5; 7 bases fit TRBD1. V dropped 3 bases and J dropped 3; count of bases not matched to a gene: 8. Germline values: CDR1 MNHNS, CDR2 SASEGT. The CDR3 is made up of 16 amino acids.

There are a few counts of this clone. The genes are TRBV29-1 and TRBJ2-7; weak D call: TRBD2 (6 bases). Germline-derived CDR1 and CDR2 are SQVTM and ANQGSEA. The CDR3 is made up of 13 amino acids. Trimming took 6 bases from V and 4 from J, leaving 16 bases between them. The CDR3 nucleotides are TGCAGCGTCTTACCGGGGGATCGGTACGAGCAGTACTTC. Protein product: CSVLPGDRYEQYF.

This clone is termed medium-sized. The V gene is TRBV30, the J gene TRBJ2-2, with 8 positions matching TRBD1. The CDR3 runs to 13 residues. J gave up 1 base and V 5 bases, and 0 bases lay outside the gene matches. Germline V gene data show CDR1 as GTSNPN and CDR2 as SVGIG (reference sequence). The CDR3 coding sequence is TGTGCCTGGGACAGGGGGAACACCGGGGAGCTGTTTTTT. Protein: CAWDRGNTGELFF.

The gene calls are TRBV15 and TRBJ1-5; D not certain. The CDR3 is 15 amino acids. Per germline, CDR1 LNHNV and CDR2 YYDKDF (reference sequence). V gave up 0 bases and J gave up 4 bases, with 10 bases separating them. The CDR3 DNA is TGTGCCACCAGCAGAGATGTAGGGCCGAATCAGCCCCAGCATTTT. Translation: CATSRDVGPNQPQHF.

The chain is built from TRBV9 and TRBJ1-1, with D tentatively TRBD1 (6 bases). Looked up from germline, CDR1 is SGDLS and CDR2 is YYNGEE. The CDR3 contains 12 residues. Trimming shortened V by 4 bases and J by 11 bases, and 15 bases separated the two germline ends. CDR3 in DNA: TGTGCCAGCAGCCCTCGAAGGGGGAATGCTTTCTTT. It yields the protein CASSPRRGNAFF.

The rearrangement links TRBV20-1 to TRBJ1-1; tentative D call: TRBD1 (5 bases). The CDR3 runs 11 residues. Between the trimmed V and J ends, which lost 7 bases and 5 bases, there was a span of 11 bases. In germline, CDR1 is DFQATT, CDR2 SNEGSKA (reference sequence). The CDR3 spells CSVKWGTEAFF. CDR3 in DNA: TGCAGTGTTAAGTGGGGGACTGAAGCTTTCTTT.

The CDR3 sequence is CASSDSQGPTYEQYF. The CDR3 DNA is TGTGCCAGCAGTGATTCACAGGGCCCGACCTACGAGCAGTACTTC. The genes are TRBV7-6 and TRBJ2-7; tentative D call: TRBD1 (6 bases). The CDR3 has 15 amino acids. CDR1 is SGHVS, CDR2 FNYEAQ, per germline. Trimming took off 6 bases at V and 2 bases at J, with 17 bases between the two ends.